This TCR beta chain was found in a study of read filtering for tumor transcriptome and immune sequencing. Overall study context: Patients were about 17 male and some 13 female, mean age 65.9 years, range 47 to 80. About 8 patients were R-ISS I, some 15 were R-ISS II, six or seven were R-ISS III.

This clonotype was seen ten or more times. From 300 to 450 ng of RNA, a library with molecular barcoded alpha/delta and beta/gamma adaptors was made. In TCRdb, the reads were re-called with MiXCR into one record per CDR3 protein. The sample includes some 140,000 distinct CDR3 sequences, around 13% of them seen just once. The CDR3 consists of 13 residues. V was shortened by 7 bases and J by 9 bases, with 18 bases between the two germline ends. The source is a donor over 35 with multiple myeloma. The sequenced sample consisted of a population of CD138-negative cells sorted from bone marrow. The rearrangement uses TRBV12-3 or TRBV12-4 and TRBJ1-1, with a possible D match to TRBD1 (6 bases). The DNA for the CDR3 is TGTGCCAGCACCACCCAGGGGCTCCTTAAAGCTTTCTTT. Protein sequence: CASTTQGLLKAFF.